This T cell receptor beta chain derives from a study of response to subunit inactivated influenza vaccine. General study results and limits: Few additional T cells are recruited per seasonal influenza vaccination, authors suggested.

About this clonotype: Antigen unknown.

CDR3 length: 12 residues. V shed 6 bases and J 16 bases; nucleotides not matched to a gene: 12. TCRdb passed the RT-PCR reads through MiXCR, listing each CDR3 protein once. The sample has about 830,000 distinct CDR3 sequences; approximately 17% are singletons. This TCR was recovered from a man aged 45-65 years who received an inactivated influenza vaccine. Sequenced here: PBMCs from blood, sampled approximately 5 days after vaccination. The rearrangement joins TRBV12-3 or TRBV12-4 to TRBJ2-1; 7 positions match TRBD1. The CDR3, as DNA: TGTGCCAGCAGCCCACGGGACAGACCCGAATTCTTC. Translated, it gives CASSPRDRPEFF.